A single sample is the source of the 21 T cell receptor beta chains below, sequenced in a study of technical replicates of blood from several donors. The repertoire was sequenced with immunoSEQ multiplex PCR; TCRdb's copy has only in-frame clones and lacks some. The table lists 65,000 to 90,000 clones, 70% to 90% of them singletons. The sequenced sample consisted of PBMCs. All receptors derive from a human donor in good health. Some clones in this sample may be carry-over from other donors' samples.

This rearrangement joins TRBV14 to TRBJ1-2, with D tentatively TRBD1 (6 bases). CDR1 and CDR2 from the germline V gene are SGHDN and FVKESK. This CDR3 has 13 residues. Deletions cut 3 bases from V and 4 bases from J, with 9 bases between. CDR3: CASSHGQLYGYTF. In nucleotides, the CDR3 is TGTGCCAGCAGCCACGGACAGCTCTATGGCTACACCTTC.

The rearrangement joins TRBV4-1 to TRBJ1-2, with a possible D match to TRBD1 (6 bases). Germline V lookup: CDR1 MGHRA, CDR2 YSYEKL. V lost 4 bases to trimming and J lost 4 bases, with 13 bases between them. The CDR3 runs 14 residues. The CDR3 sequence is CASSLRQVPYGYTF. CDR3 coding DNA: TGCGCCAGCAGCCTTAGACAGGTGCCCTATGGCTACACCTTC.

This clone has only one observation. This chain uses TRBV7-8 with TRBJ2-6; maybe TRBD2 (5 bases). Trimming removed 5 bases from V and 2 bases from J, with 13 bases in between. The germline gives CDR1 SGHVS, CDR2 FQNEAQ. The CDR3 consists of 16 residues. The CDR3 bases are TGTGCCAGCAGCCGAGACCGGGGAACTGGGGCCAACGTCCTGACTTTC. Translation gives CASSRDRGTGANVLTF.

V gene TRBV29-1 combines with J gene TRBJ2-3, with TRBD2 matching over 7 bases. Germline values: CDR1 SQVTM, CDR2 ANQGSEA. CDR3 length: 12 amino acids. J was trimmed by 9 bases and V by 3 bases; bases with no gene match: 6. CDR3 nucleotides: TGCAGCGTTGATCTAGCGGAGGGGACGCAGTATTTT. It codes for CSVDLAEGTQYF.

This rearrangement joins TRBV10-1 to TRBJ2-2; 12 bases fit TRBD2. The trim removed 10 bases at V and 6 bases at J, leaving 15 bases unmatched. From germline, CDR1 is WNHNN and CDR2 SYGVQD (reference sequence). The CDR3 runs to 17 residues. CDR3 region: CATHNPGLAGKAGELFF. For the CDR3, the DNA is TGCGCCACCCATAACCCAGGACTAGCGGGAAAGGCCGGGGAGCTGTTTTTT.

This chain uses TRBV11-1 with TRBJ2-7; D is possibly TRBD1 (6 bases). V was pared by 2 bases and J by 6 bases, with 11 bases between. CDR3 length: 13 residues. Germline CDR1 and CDR2: SGHAT and FQDESV (reference sequence). The CDR3, as DNA: TGTGCCAGCAGCTTATCAGGGGTCGCCGAGCAGTACTTC. Translation gives CASSLSGVAEQYF. Filled out from reference TRBV11-1 and TRBJ2-7, the complete variable domain reads EAEVAQSPRYKITEKSQAVAFWCDPISGHATLYWYRQILGQGPELLVQFQDESVVDDSQLPKDRFSAERLKGVDSTLKIQPAELGDSAMYLCASSLSGVAEQYFGPGTRLTVT.

The rearrangement links TRBV6-1 to TRBJ2-5; D is ambiguous. The CDR3 length is 15 residues. CDR1 is MNHNS and CDR2 is SASEGT in the germline V gene. Trimming removed 2 bases at V and 3 bases at J, with 13 bases between. The CDR3 spells CASSEFGWAEETQYF. The CDR3 DNA reads as TGTGCCAGCAGTGAATTCGGTTGGGCAGAAGAGACCCAGTACTTC.

The rearrangement uses TRBV10-3 and TRBJ2-1, with TRBD2 as a possible D gene (5 bases). Deletions cut 9 bases from V and 6 bases from J, with 18 bases between. CDR3 length: 14 amino acids. Germline V gene lookup returns CDR1 ENHRY and CDR2 SYGVKD. The CDR3, as DNA: TGTGCCATTACCCGAAGCGGCGATTCCAATGAGCAGTTCTTC. This sequence encodes CAITRSGDSNEQFF.

Of note for this clone: A junction end diverges from the germline sequence, so it may reflect a read error. Other DNA sequences from this sample encode an identical CDR3 as well. J is TRBJ2-7 and V is TRBV5-4; 8 nucleotides match TRBD1. Per the germline V gene, CDR1 is SGHNT and CDR2 is YYREEE (reference sequence). This CDR3 has 15 residues. CDR3 sequence reads: CASSLVPGGFYEQYF. The CDR3 DNA is TGTGCCAGCAGCTTGGTGCCAGGGGGCTTCTACGAGCAGTACTTT.

The chain is built from TRBV30 and TRBJ2-3, with 9 positions matching TRBD2. The CDR3 runs 14 residues. In germline, CDR1 is GTSNPN, CDR2 SVGIG (reference sequence). The V segment lost 4 bases and the J segment 2 bases; nucleotides outside the gene matches: 4. The CDR3 region has the DNA TGTGCCTGGACGACTAGCGGAAACACAGATACGCAGTATTTT. Its translation is CAWTTSGNTDTQYF.

The V gene is TRBV7-2, the J gene TRBJ2-6; the match to TRBD2 covers 7 bases. V dropped 5 bases and J dropped 2; count of bases not matched to a gene: 6. Germline V gene sequence: CDR1 SGHTA, CDR2 FQGNSA. This CDR3 spans 16 amino acids. CDR3: CASSQRRGAGANVLTF. The CDR3 DNA reads as TGTGCCAGCAGCCAACGCCGGGGGGCTGGGGCCAACGTCCTGACTTTC.

V gene TRBV6-1 combines with J gene TRBJ1-4; D is ambiguous. The CDR3 length is 15 residues. Looked up from germline, CDR1 is MNHNS and CDR2 is SASEGT. V was pared by 11 bases and J by 5 bases, with 21 bases between. CDR3 protein: CAAGTTPSRNEKLFF. CDR3 nucleotide sequence: TGTGCCGCGGGTACGACCCCGAGCCGAAATGAAAAACTGTTTTTT.

The CDR3: CASSVVGWSGGAGGGELFF. CDR3 in DNA: TGTGCCAGCAGCGTAGTAGGCTGGAGCGGGGGGGCCGGTGGCGGGGAGCTGTTTTTT. The chain recombines TRBV9 with TRBJ2-2; 10 bases line up with TRBD2. This CDR3 has 19 amino acids. Germline loops: CDR1 SGDLS, CDR2 YYNGEE. After removal of 0 bases from V and 7 bases from J, the junction contained 15 bases not matched to a gene.

This clone was counted a single time. The rearrangement uses TRBV18 and TRBJ1-4; 8 nucleotides match TRBD1. V was pared by 0 bases and J by 7 bases, with 4 bases of the junction left unmatched. The CDR3 is 15 amino acids. Germline assignment: CDR1 KGHSH and CDR2 LQKENI. Here the CDR3 DNA reads TGTGCCAGCTCACCACCGCAGGGGGCAGGTGAAAAACTGTTTTTT. This sequence encodes CASSPPQGAGEKLFF.

The chain employs TRBV6-6 and TRBJ2-3, with a tentative D call TRBD1 (5 bases). This CDR3 contains 15 residues. Trimming took off 7 bases at V and 2 bases at J, with 16 bases between the two ends. Germline V lookup: CDR1 MNHNY, CDR2 SVGAGI (reference sequence). The chain's CDR3 is CASTINQGDTDTQYF. DNA of the CDR3: TGTGCCAGCACTATAAACCAGGGTGACACAGATACGCAGTATTTT.

The V gene is TRBV21-1, the J gene TRBJ1-2; the listed D gene, TRBD1, was not tested against the DNA. TRBV21-1 is described as a pseudogene. This CDR3 is built from 15 residues. The CDR3 loop is CASSPRTVTYYGYTF. CDR3 nucleotide sequence: TGTGCCAGCAGCCCTCGGACAGTTACCTACTATGGCTACACCTTC.

This chain links TRBV4-2 with TRBJ2-1; weak D call: TRBD2 (6 bases). This CDR3 has 14 residues. Germline values: CDR1 LGHNA, CDR2 YNFKEQ. The germline V and J ends were trimmed by 3 bases and 3 bases, with 9 bases remaining between them. The CDR3 nucleotides are TGTGCCAGCAGCCAGGTAGCGGACTACAATGAGCAGTTCTTC. Its translation is CASSQVADYNEQFF.

V gene TRBV12-2 combines with J gene TRBJ2-1; whether TRBD2, the table's D call, matches the DNA was not checked. TRBV12-2 is a listed pseudogene. The CDR3 spans 19 residues. CDR3 region: CASRFNSGTHISSYNEQFF. In DNA, the CDR3 is TGTGCAAGTCGCTTCAATTCCGGGACTCATATAAGCTCCTACAATGAGCAGTTCTTC.

This clone was recorded only once. The V and J genes are TRBV5-8 and TRBJ1-2, with 7 bases that match TRBD1. V lost 4 bases and J lost 3; bases outside the gene matches: 6. Germline CDR1 and CDR2: SGHTS and YDEGEE. This CDR3 region has 14 residues. CDR3 sequence (DNA): TGTGCCAGCAGCCCATCCGGGACAGACTATGGCTACACCTTC. It is translated as CASSPSGTDYGYTF.

In its sample, this clone was seen a few times. This chain links TRBV6-5 with TRBJ2-1, with 7 nucleotides matching TRBD2. This CDR3 contains 11 residues. After removal of 10 bases from V and 15 bases from J, the junction contained 12 bases not matched to a gene. The germline CDR1 and CDR2 sequences are MNHEY and SVGAGI. CDR3 in DNA: TGTGCCACATCTAGCGGAGAGGTTGGGTTCTTC. It encodes CATSSGEVGFF.

The CDR3 is CASSLGQGTDTQYF. DNA of the CDR3: TGTGCCAGCAGCTTAGGGCAGGGAACAGATACGCAGTATTTT. The chain links TRBV7-8 to TRBJ2-3, with D possibly TRBD1 on 5 matching bases. Germline lookup yields CDR1 SGHVS and CDR2 FQNEAQ. Between the trimmed V and J ends, which lost 1 base and 3 bases, there was a span of 8 bases. The CDR3 is 14 residues long.